These T cell receptor beta chains were read from a single sample in a study of response to subunit inactivated influenza vaccine. TCRdb called the RT-PCR reads again in MiXCR, with one record for every CDR3 protein. The profile shows 600,000 to 700,000 distinct CDR3 sequences, approximately 14% of them singletons. This specimen was PBMCs from blood, taken 14 to 15 days before vaccination. These receptors were collected from a man aged 50 or older who received an inactivated influenza vaccine. CDR3s leave out the opening cysteine and the closing phenylalanine or tryptophan. Each record gives: clone size, J gene, V gene, CDR3 protein. Only part of the rows carry a size: once, few, many, or a class if the clone is expanded.

>.|TRBJ2-1|TRBV24-1
ATSDPGQGENGNEQF
>few|TRBJ2-7|TRBV7-2
ASSLGAWGQGKSEQY
>.|TRBJ2-3|TRBV12-3/TRBV12-4
ASSFGGVRTDTQY
>few|TRBJ2-1|TRBV7-2
ASSFVRVDNEQF
>few|TRBJ2-2|TRBV20-1
SARAGGSGITGELF
>.|TRBJ2-3|TRBV6-1
ASSAGLAVVTDTQY
>.|TRBJ2-1|TRBV4-1
ASSQGSRTYNEQF
>.|TRBJ2-1|TRBV9
ASSTRDRVSYNEQF
>many|TRBJ1-6|TRBV10-3
AISESGDNSPLH
>.|TRBJ2-7|TRBV5-5
ASSLTSQMGEQY
>.|TRBJ2-1|TRBV11-2
ASSSKTGESYNEQF
>.|TRBJ2-3|TRBV15
ATSRVYGLAGGRPYTDTQY
>many|TRBJ1-6|TRBV7-2
ASSLAGTGGSPLH
>few|TRBJ2-7|TRBV4-3
ASSQDLGTAGHEQY